The 27 T cell receptor beta chains reported below all come from one sample, sequenced in a study of identical twins. TCRdb re-called the 5' RACE reads through MiXCR, storing one row per CDR3 protein. The data hold roughly 500,000 distinct CDR3 sequences, with around 20% observed a single time. A further study also used this sample, focusing on T cells expressing NK-cell markers.

The sample consisted of CD4+ T cells sorted from blood. The receptor source for this set is a woman younger than 30 in good health.

The V and J genes are TRBV5-1 and TRBJ1-4; a weak D match, TRBD1 (6 bases). The V gene's germline CDR1 is SGHRS and CDR2 YFSETQ. V lost 0 bases, J lost 8 bases, and 11 bases lay in between. The CDR3 sequence is 14 residues long. The CDR3 sequence is CASSLDRASEKLFF. The CDR3 nucleotides are TGCGCCAGCAGCTTGGACAGGGCTAGCGAAAAACTGTTTTTT.

This clonotype occurred a few times. This chain connects TRBV24-1 to TRBJ1-1, with D possibly being TRBD1 (5 bases). Germline V lookup: CDR1 KGHDR, CDR2 SFDVKD. Trimming shortened V by 3 bases and J by 10 bases, and 14 bases separated the two germline ends. The CDR3 has 13 residues. CDR3 protein: CATSDTGNSPAFF. CDR3 in DNA: TGTGCCACCAGTGATACAGGCAACAGCCCAGCTTTCTTT.

This clonotype was seen only a few times. The gene calls are TRBV20-1 and TRBJ2-1; TRBD2 is a possible D gene (5 bases). Germline V gene data show CDR1 as DFQATT and CDR2 as SNEGSKA (reference sequence). CDR3 length: 13 amino acids. V was cut by 5 bases and J by 7 bases, with 15 bases left in between. The CDR3 protein is CSAYDYRGNEQFF. CDR3 DNA: TGCAGTGCTTACGACTACCGTGGGAATGAGCAGTTCTTC.

The V call is TRBV10-1, the J call TRBJ2-5; D is possibly TRBD1 (5 bases). In germline, CDR1 is WNHNN, CDR2 SYGVQD (reference sequence). CDR3 size: 16 residues. V lost 3 bases to trimming and J lost 0 bases, with 14 bases between them. The CDR3 sequence: CASSEGRQRYQETQYF. The CDR3 nucleotides are TGCGCCAGCAGTGAAGGCCGACAGAGGTACCAAGAGACCCAGTACTTC.

The chain recombines TRBV4-1 with TRBJ2-1, with 9 bases fitting TRBD2. CDR3 size: 18 residues. The germline gives CDR1 MGHRA, CDR2 YSYEKL. Losses at the gene ends were 3 bases for V and 7 bases for J; bases not matched to a gene: 16. This chain's CDR3 is CASSQDLLFGTSLNEQFF. Written as DNA, the CDR3 is TGCGCCAGCAGCCAGGATTTGCTTTTTGGGACTAGCTTGAATGAGCAGTTCTTC.

The J gene is TRBJ1-2, the V gene TRBV6-2 or TRBV6-3; D is uncertain. This CDR3 contains 13 residues. Deletions cut 0 bases from V and 7 bases from J, with 9 bases between. CDR1 is MNHEY, CDR2 SVGEGT, per germline. DNA of the CDR3: TGTGCCAGCAGTTACTCGGGGAATGGTGGCTACACCTTC. Its translation: CASSYSGNGGYTF.

This clonotype was seen a few times. The chain combines TRBV29-1 with TRBJ2-3; D gene unclear. Trimming removed 4 bases at V and 4 bases at J, with 12 bases between. This CDR3 spans 13 amino acids. The germline gives CDR1 SQVTM, CDR2 ANQGSEA. The CDR3 coding sequence is TGCAGCGTTGGGCAGGTTAGGGCAGATACGCAGTATTTT. It encodes CSVGQVRADTQYF.

This clonotype has a count of ten or more. The chain is built from TRBV4-3 and TRBJ2-1, with D perhaps given as TRBD1 or TRBD2 (6 bases each). Trimming shortened V by 0 bases and J by 2 bases, and 8 bases separated the two germline ends. CDR3 size: 15 residues. Germline CDR1 LGHNA, CDR2 YSLEER. CDR3 sequence (DNA): TGCGCCAGCAGCCAAGACGGGGGCACCTACAATGAGCAGTTCTTC. This encodes CASSQDGGTYNEQFF.

The chain couples TRBV20-1 to TRBJ1-5; D is uncertain. Germline loops: CDR1 DFQATT, CDR2 SNEGSKA (reference sequence). The CDR3 is 14 amino acids. With 4 bases removed from V and 7 bases from J, the gap between germline ends came to 17 bases. This CDR3 is CSAISHRSRQPQHF. The DNA of the CDR3 is TGCAGTGCTATTTCACACCGGTCCAGGCAGCCCCAGCATTTT.

This clonotype appeared a few times. This chain joins TRBV5-1 and TRBJ2-3; 9 bases are a match to TRBD1. This CDR3 has 16 amino acids. Germline V CDR1 and CDR2: SGHRS, YFSETQ. V dropped 2 bases and J dropped 1; count of bases not matched to a gene: 5. This chain's CDR3 is CASSFPGQGRTDTQYF. DNA of the CDR3: TGCGCCAGCAGCTTTCCGGGACAGGGTCGCACAGATACGCAGTATTTT.

Only a few counts were recorded for this clonotype. The rearrangement uses TRBV4-2 and TRBJ1-1; 9 positions match TRBD1. V lost 0 bases and J lost 6; bases outside the gene matches: 5. The CDR3 runs 15 residues. Looked up from germline, CDR1 is LGHNA and CDR2 is YNFKEQ. The CDR3 coding sequence is TGTGCCAGCAGCCAAGACGGACAGGGGAAGTCTGAAGCTTTCTTT. Its protein product is CASSQDGQGKSEAFF.

This clonotype was seen only a few times. The chain joins TRBV20-1 to TRBJ2-7; 9 bases are shared with TRBD2. The CDR3 runs to 14 residues. Germline V gives CDR1 DFQATT, CDR2 SNEGSKA (reference sequence). J lost 3 bases, V lost 3 bases, and 6 bases had no gene match. CDR3: CSASSVAGVYEQYF. The CDR3 DNA follows: TGCAGTGCTAGCTCAGTAGCGGGAGTCTACGAGCAGTACTTC.

The chain recombines TRBV20-1 with TRBJ1-2; possibly TRBD1 for D (6 bases). The V and J ends lost 0 bases and 2 bases respectively, with 19 bases between them. This CDR3 has 17 residues. Germline values: CDR1 DFQATT, CDR2 SNEGSKA (reference sequence). CDR3 bases: TGCAGTGCTAGAGATCAATTGCCAGGGGCCTTAAACTATGGCTACACCTTC. It translates to CSARDQLPGALNYGYTF.

There are a few counts of this clonotype. The CDR3 coding sequence is TGCAGCGTTGGAGGGACGGTAAAAACTGAAGCTTTCTTT. Translated: CSVGGTVKTEAFF. This chain connects TRBV29-1 to TRBJ1-1; D is possibly TRBD1 (5 bases). CDR3 size: 13 residues. V was pared by 4 bases and J by 5 bases, with 14 bases between. CDR1 and CDR2 (germline): SQVTM, ANQGSEA. The whole variable domain, filled in from reference TRBV29-1 and TRBJ1-1, reads SAVISQKPSRDICQRGTSLTIQCQVDSQVTMMFWYRQQPGQSLTLIATANQGSEATYESGFVIDKFPISRPNLTFSTLTVSNMSPEDSSIYLCSVGGTVKTEAFFGQGTRLTVV.

The gene calls are TRBV3-1 and TRBJ2-3; maybe TRBD2 (6 bases). CDR1 and CDR2 (germline): LGHDT, YNNKEL (reference sequence). V lost 8 bases, J lost 2 bases, and 11 bases lay in between. CDR3 length: 13 amino acids. The CDR3 DNA is TGTGCCAGCCGAGGGACTGCCACAGATACGCAGTATTTT. Its translation: CASRGTATDTQYF.

The table lists this clonotype with a few counts. V and J are TRBV6-5 and TRBJ2-7; D is possibly TRBD1 or TRBD2 (5 bases each). The length of the CDR3 is 15 residues. CDR1 and CDR2 (germline): MNHEY, SVGAGI. V lost 2 bases and J lost 0, with 11 bases in between. The CDR3 DNA reads TGTGCCAGCAGTTACCGACAGCGGAGCTCCTACGAGCAGTACTTC. Its protein product is CASSYRQRSSYEQYF.

The rearrangement links TRBV7-9 to TRBJ2-7; D remains ambiguous. V gave up 2 bases and J gave up 6 bases, with 8 bases separating them. The CDR3 spans 12 residues. Germline values: CDR1 SEHNR, CDR2 FQNEAQ (reference sequence). CDR3: CASSLSWVEQYF. CDR3 DNA: TGTGCCAGCAGCTTATCGTGGGTCGAGCAGTACTTC.

The J gene is TRBJ2-7, the V gene TRBV5-6; TRBD1 or TRBD2 may be the D gene (6 bases each). The V gene lost 9 bases and the J gene lost 4 bases, with 23 bases spanning the gap. Looked up from germline, CDR1 is SGHDT and CDR2 is YYEEEE. The CDR3 contains 15 residues. The CDR3 coding sequence is TGTGCCACGTGGGTGGGGGGCGCATCAACGTACGAGCAGTACTTC. It encodes CATWVGGASTYEQYF.

The chain uses TRBV7-2 and TRBJ2-3; the D gene is possibly TRBD2 (6 bases). The V gene's germline CDR1 is SGHTA and CDR2 FQGNSA. This CDR3 comprises 16 residues. V was shortened by 5 bases and J by 5 bases, with 20 bases between the two germline ends. CDR3: CASSLLGGAGGDTQYF. CDR3 sequence (DNA): TGTGCCAGCAGCCTCCTCGGGGGAGCGGGCGGAGATACGCAGTATTTT.

The CDR3 reads CSATGLVDTQYF. For the CDR3, the DNA is TGCAGTGCTACCGGACTAGTCGATACGCAGTATTTT. This chain links TRBV20-1 with TRBJ2-3, with 7 bases fitting TRBD2. V lost 4 bases to trimming and J lost 6 bases; unmatched junction nucleotides: 4. The CDR3 is 12 amino acids. Germline loops: CDR1 DFQATT, CDR2 SNEGSKA (reference sequence).

In its sample, this clonotype was seen a few times. This chain uses TRBV10-2 with TRBJ2-7; perhaps TRBD2 as D (5 bases). Trimming removed 7 bases from V and 1 base from J, with 8 bases in between. CDR3 size: 12 residues. The germline CDR1 and CDR2 sequences are WSHSY and SAAADI. The CDR3, as DNA: TGCGCCAGCACCCAGCGGTCCTACGAGCAGTACTTC. Translated: CASTQRSYEQYF.

This clonotype came up a few times. This chain connects TRBV11-3 to TRBJ1-6, with TRBD1 matching 7 bases. Trimming cost V 5 bases and J 7 bases; bases outside gene matches: 8. Germline V gene sequence: CDR1 SGHNT, CDR2 YENEEA. The CDR3 covers 15 residues. CDR3 region: CASSNPDRENSPLHF. The CDR3 region has the DNA TGTGCCAGCAGCAATCCCGACAGGGAGAATTCACCCCTCCACTTT.

This clonotype was detected a few times. V and J are TRBV20-1 and TRBJ1-5, with 7 positions matching TRBD1. J was trimmed by 1 base and V by 5 bases; bases with no gene match: 5. Per the germline V gene, CDR1 is DFQATT and CDR2 is SNEGSKA (reference sequence). The CDR3 runs 14 residues. The CDR3: CSAADRNSNQPQHF. In DNA form, the CDR3 reads TGCAGTGCTGCGGACAGGAACAGCAATCAGCCCCAGCATTTT.

This clonotype was found a few times. The DNA of the CDR3 is TGTGCCAGCAGCTTACCGGGCTTCCTGGATACGCAGTATTTT. Its protein is CASSLPGFLDTQYF. This rearrangement joins TRBV7-3 to TRBJ2-3; no definite D call. The germline gives CDR1 SGHTA, CDR2 FQGTGA. V was trimmed by 2 bases and J by 6 bases, leaving 12 bases between them. CDR3 length: 14 residues.

The rearrangement joins TRBV4-1 to TRBJ2-7; D is undetermined. In germline, CDR1 is MGHRA, CDR2 YSYEKL. There are 17 residues in the CDR3. With 2 bases removed from V and 2 bases from J, the gap between germline ends came to 19 bases. The CDR3 DNA follows: TGCGCCAGCAGCCAATGGGCTCTCCTCCGACGACCCTACGAGCAGTACTTC. Its translation: CASSQWALLRRPYEQYF.

The table lists this clonotype with a few counts. The rearrangement links TRBV7-9 to TRBJ2-1, with D hard to call. Germline loops: CDR1 SEHNR, CDR2 FQNEAQ (reference sequence). The length of the CDR3 is 14 residues. V lost 1 base, J lost 6 bases, and 10 bases lay in between. The CDR3 DNA is TGTGCCAGCAGCTTAGTCAGTTGGCGCAATGAGCAGTTCTTC. Its translation: CASSLVSWRNEQFF.

This clonotype was picked up many times. The gene calls are TRBV7-2 and TRBJ2-1, with 9 bases lining up with TRBD2. The J segment lost 4 bases and the V segment lost 5 bases, leaving 6 bases of the junction unmatched. The germline CDR1 and CDR2 sequences are SGHTA and FQGNSA. This CDR3 is 15 amino acids long. CDR3 nucleotide sequence: TGTGCCAGCAGCCTCTGGACTAGCGATTACAATGAGCAGTTCTTC. This gives the protein CASSLWTSDYNEQFF.